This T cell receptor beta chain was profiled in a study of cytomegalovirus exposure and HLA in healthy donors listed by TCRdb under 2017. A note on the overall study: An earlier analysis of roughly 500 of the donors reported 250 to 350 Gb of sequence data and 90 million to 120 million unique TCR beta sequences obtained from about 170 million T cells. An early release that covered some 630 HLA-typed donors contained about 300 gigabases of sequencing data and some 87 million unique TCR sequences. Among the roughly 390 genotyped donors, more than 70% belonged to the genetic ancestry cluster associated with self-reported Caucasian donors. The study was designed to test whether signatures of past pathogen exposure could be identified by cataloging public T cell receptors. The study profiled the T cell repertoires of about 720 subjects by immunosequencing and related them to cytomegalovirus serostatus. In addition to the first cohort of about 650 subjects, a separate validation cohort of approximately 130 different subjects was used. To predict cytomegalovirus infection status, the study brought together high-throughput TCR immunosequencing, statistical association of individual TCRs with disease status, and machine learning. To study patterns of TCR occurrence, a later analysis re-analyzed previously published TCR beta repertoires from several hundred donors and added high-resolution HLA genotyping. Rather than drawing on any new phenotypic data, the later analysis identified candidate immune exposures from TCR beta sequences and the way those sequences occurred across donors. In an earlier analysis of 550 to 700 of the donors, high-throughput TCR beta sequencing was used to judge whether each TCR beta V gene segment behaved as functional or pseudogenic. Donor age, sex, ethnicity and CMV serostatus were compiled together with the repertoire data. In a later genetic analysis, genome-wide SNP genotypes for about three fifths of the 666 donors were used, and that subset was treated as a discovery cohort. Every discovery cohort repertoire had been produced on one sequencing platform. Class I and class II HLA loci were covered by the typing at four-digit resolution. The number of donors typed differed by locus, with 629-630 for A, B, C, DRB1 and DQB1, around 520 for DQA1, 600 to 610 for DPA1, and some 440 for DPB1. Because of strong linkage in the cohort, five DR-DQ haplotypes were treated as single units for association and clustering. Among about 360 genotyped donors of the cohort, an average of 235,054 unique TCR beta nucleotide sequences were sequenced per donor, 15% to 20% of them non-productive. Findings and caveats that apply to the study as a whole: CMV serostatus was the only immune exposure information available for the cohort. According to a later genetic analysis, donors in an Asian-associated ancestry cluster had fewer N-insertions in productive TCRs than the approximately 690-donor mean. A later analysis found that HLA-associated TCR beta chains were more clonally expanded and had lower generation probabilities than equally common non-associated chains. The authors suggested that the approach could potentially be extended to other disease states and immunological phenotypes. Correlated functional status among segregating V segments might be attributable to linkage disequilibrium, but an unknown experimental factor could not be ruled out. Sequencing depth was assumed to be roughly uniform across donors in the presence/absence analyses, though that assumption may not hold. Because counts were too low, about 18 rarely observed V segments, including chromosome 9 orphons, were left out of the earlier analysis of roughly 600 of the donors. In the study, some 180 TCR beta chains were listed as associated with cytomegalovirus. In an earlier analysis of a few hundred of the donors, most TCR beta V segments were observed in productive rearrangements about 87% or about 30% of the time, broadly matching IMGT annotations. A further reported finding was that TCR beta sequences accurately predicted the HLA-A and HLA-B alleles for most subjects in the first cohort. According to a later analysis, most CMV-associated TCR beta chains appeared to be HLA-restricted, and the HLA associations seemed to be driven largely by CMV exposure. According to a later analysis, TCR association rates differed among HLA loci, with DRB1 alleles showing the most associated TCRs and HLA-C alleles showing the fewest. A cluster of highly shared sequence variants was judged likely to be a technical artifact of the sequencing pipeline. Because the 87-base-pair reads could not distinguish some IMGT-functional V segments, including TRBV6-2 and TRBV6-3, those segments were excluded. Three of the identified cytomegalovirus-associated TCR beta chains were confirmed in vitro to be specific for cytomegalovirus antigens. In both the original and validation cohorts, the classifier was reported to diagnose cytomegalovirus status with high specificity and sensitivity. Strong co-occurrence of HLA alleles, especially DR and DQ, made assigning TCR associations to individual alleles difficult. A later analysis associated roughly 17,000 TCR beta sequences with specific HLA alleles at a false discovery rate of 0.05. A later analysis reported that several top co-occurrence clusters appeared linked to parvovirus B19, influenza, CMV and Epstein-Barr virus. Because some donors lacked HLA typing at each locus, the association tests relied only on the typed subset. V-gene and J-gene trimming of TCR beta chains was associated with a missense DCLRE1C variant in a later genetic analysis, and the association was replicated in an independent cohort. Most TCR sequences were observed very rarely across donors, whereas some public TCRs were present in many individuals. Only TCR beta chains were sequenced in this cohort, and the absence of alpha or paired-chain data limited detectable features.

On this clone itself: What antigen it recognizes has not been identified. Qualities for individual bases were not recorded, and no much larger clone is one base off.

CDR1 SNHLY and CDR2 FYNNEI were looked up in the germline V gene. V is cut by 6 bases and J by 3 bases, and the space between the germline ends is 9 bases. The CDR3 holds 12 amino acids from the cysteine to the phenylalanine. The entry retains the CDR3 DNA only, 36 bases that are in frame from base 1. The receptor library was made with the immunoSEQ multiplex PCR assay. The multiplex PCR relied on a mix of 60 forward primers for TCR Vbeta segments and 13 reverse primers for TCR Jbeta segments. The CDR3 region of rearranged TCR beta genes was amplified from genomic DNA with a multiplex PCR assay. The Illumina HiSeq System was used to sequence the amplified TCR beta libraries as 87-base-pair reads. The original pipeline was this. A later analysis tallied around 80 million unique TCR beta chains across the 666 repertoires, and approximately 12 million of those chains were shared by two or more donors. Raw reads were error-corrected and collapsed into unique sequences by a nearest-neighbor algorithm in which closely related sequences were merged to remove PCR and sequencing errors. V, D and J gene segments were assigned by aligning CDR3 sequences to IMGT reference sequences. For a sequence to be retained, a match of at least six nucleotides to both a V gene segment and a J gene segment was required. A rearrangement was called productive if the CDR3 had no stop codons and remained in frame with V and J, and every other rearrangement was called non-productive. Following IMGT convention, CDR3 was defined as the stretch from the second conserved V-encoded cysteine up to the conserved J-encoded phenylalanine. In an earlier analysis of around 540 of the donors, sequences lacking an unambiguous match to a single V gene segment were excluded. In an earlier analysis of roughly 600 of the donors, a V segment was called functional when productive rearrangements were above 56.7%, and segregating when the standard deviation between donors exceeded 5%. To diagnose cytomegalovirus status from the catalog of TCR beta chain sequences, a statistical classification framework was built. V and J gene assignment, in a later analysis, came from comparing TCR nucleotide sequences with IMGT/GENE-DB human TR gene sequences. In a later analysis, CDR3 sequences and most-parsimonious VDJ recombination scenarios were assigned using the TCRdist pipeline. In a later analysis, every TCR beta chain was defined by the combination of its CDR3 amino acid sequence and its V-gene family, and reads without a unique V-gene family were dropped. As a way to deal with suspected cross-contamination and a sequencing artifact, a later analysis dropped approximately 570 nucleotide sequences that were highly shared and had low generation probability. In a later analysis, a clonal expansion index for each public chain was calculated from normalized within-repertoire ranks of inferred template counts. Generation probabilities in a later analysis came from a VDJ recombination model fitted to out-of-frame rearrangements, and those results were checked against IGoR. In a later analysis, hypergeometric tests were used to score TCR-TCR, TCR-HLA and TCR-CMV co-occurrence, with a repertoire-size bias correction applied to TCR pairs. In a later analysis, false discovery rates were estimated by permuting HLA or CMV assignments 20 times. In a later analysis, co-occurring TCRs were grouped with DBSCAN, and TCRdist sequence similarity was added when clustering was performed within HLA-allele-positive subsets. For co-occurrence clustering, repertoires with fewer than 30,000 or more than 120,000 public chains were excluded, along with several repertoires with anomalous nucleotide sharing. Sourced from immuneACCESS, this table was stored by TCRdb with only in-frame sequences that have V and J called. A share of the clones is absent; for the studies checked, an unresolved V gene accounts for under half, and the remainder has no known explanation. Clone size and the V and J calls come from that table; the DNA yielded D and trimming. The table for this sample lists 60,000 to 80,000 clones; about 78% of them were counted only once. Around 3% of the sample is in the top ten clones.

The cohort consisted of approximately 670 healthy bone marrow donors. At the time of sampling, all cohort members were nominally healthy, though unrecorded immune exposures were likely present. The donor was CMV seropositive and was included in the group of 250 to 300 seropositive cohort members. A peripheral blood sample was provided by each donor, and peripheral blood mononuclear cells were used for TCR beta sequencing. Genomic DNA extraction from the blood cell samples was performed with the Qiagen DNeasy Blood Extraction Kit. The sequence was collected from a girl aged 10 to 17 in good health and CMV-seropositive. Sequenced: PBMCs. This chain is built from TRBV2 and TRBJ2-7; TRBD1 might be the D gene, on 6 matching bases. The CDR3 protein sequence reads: CASRGDIYEQYF. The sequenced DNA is TGTGCCAGCAGGGGGGACATCTACGAGCAGTACTTC.